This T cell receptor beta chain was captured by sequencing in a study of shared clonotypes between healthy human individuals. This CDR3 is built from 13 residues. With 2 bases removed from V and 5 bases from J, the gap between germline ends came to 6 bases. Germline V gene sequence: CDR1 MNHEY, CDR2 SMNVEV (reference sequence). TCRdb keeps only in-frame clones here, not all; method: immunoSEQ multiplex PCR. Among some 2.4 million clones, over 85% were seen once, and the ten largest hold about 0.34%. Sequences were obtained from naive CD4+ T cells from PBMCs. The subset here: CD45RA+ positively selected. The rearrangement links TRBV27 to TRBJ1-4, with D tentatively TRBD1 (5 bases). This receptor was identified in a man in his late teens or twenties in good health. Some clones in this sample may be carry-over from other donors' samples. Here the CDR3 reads CASSLNRNEKLFF. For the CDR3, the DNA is TGTGCCAGCAGTTTAAACAGGAATGAAAAACTGTTTTTT.